These 5 T cell receptor beta chains came from one sample sequenced in a study of cytomegalovirus exposure and HLA in healthy donors. The study ran its PCR with 60 Vbeta and 13 Jbeta primers. The table came from immunoSEQ multiplex PCR; TCRdb's copy has only in-frame clones and leaves some out. The sample records around 200,000 clones, over 70% being singletons. The sample consisted of PBMCs. These receptors came from a man aged 45-60 years in good health and CMV-seronegative.

This rearrangement joins TRBV5-7 to TRBJ2-7; 11 bases line up with TRBD1. TRBV5-7 is assigned to the ORF class and has an uncertain function. V lost 4 bases and J lost 5; bases outside the gene matches: 8. The CDR3 is made up of 15 amino acids. The CDR3 DNA follows: TGTGCCAGCAGCCGAGGGGGACAGGGGGGTCACGAGCAGTACTTC. Translated: CASSRGGQGGHEQYF.

The rearrangement links TRBV13 to TRBJ1-5; TRBD1 matches 8 bases. CDR3 size: 13 residues. V lost 5 bases and J lost 6; bases outside the gene matches: 3. CDR1 is PRHDT, CDR2 FYEKMQ, per germline (reference sequence). Written as DNA, the CDR3 is TGTGCCAGCAGCCCACAGGGGGTTCAGCCCCAGCATTTT. This gives the protein CASSPQGVQPQHF.

J is TRBJ2-1 and V is TRBV5-1; 8 nucleotides agree with TRBD1. The germline CDR1 and CDR2 sequences are SGHRS and YFSETQ. Germline trimming cut 0 bases from V and 4 bases from J; bases unmatched to any gene: 0. There are 14 residues in the CDR3. The CDR3 protein is CASSLGDRYNEQFF. DNA for the CDR3: TGCGCCAGCAGCTTGGGGGACAGGTACAATGAGCAGTTCTTC.

The V gene is TRBV6-4, the J gene TRBJ2-1; 7 nucleotides line up with TRBD1. The CDR3 spans 14 residues. Germline V lookup: CDR1 MRHNA, CDR2 SNTAGT. Trimming at V came to 3 bases and at J to 5 bases, leaving 4 bases not matched to a gene. CDR3 in amino acids: CASSEEGAHNEQFF. Here the CDR3 DNA reads TGTGCCAGCAGTGAAGAGGGGGCCCACAATGAGCAGTTCTTC.

The count of this clone is one. The V gene is TRBV5-1, the J gene TRBJ2-3, with D maybe TRBD1 (6 bases). The CDR3 extends over 15 amino acids. Trimming took off 5 bases at V and 1 base at J, with 14 bases between the two ends. Germline CDR1 and CDR2: SGHRS and YFSETQ. The CDR3 sequence: CASSSRTACTDTQYF. The CDR3, as DNA: TGCGCCAGCAGTTCCCGGACAGCCTGCACAGATACGCAGTATTTT.